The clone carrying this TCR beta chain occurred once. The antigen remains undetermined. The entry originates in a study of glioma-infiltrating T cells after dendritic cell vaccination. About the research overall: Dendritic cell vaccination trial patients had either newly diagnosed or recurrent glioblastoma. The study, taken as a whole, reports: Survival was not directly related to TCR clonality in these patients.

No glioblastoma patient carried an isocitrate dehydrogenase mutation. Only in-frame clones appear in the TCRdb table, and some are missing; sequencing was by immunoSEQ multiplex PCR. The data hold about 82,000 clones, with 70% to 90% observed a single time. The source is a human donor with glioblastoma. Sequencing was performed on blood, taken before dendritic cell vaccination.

CDR3 nucleotide sequence: TGTGCCAGCAGCCAAGTCGGGGGTTCTCAAGAGACCCAGTACTTC. It yields the protein CASSQVGGSQETQYF. The rearrangement links TRBV4-2 to TRBJ2-5; TRBD2 might be the D (6 bases). Germline V CDR1 and CDR2: LGHNA, YNFKEQ. Deletions cut 1 base from V and 2 bases from J, with 11 bases between. The CDR3 sequence is 15 residues long.